This TCR beta chain was sequenced in a study of blood T cell repertoires in COVID-19. Study summary: Specimens from acute and convalescent COVID-19 originated in the United States, Italy and Spain.

The CDR3 is 14 residues long. Germline loops: CDR1 LGHDT, CDR2 YNNKEL (reference sequence). The germline V and J ends were trimmed by 4 bases and 6 bases, with 16 bases remaining between them. Original processing notes: Amplification of reference gene primers provided the estimated nucleated cell counts. Repertoires were generated with immunoSEQ multiplex PCR, while TCRdb's copy carries only in-frame clones and drops some. Clone size and the V and J calls come from that table; the DNA yielded D and trimming. The data hold tens of thousands of clones, with about 88% observed a single time. The rearrangement links TRBV3-1 (or the pseudogene TRBV3-2) to TRBJ2-7; D might be TRBD1 (5 bases). Sequenced sample: peripheral blood. This TCR was sampled from a human donor in a cohort sampled during active COVID-19. The donor label of this sample is uncertain. CDR3 amino acids: CASSPRRQTGEQYF. The CDR3 DNA reads as TGTGCCAGCAGCCCCCGTCGACAGACGGGCGAGCAGTACTTC.